This T cell receptor beta chain was recorded in a study of T cell changes during pregnancy in multiple sclerosis. With 3 bases removed from V and 2 bases from J, the gap between germline ends came to 11 bases. The CDR3 runs to 15 residues. The germline V gene encodes CDR1 SGHTA and CDR2 FQGNSA. This table comes from immunoSEQ multiplex PCR, and its TCRdb copy is limited to in-frame clones, with some not included. The sample holds fewer than 55,000 clones, more than 70% seen once. V is TRBV7-2 and J is TRBJ1-3, with D possibly matching TRBD1 (5 bases). This TCR derives from a female donor in good health, enrolled as a control in a pregnancy study. Sequenced material: CD8+ T cells from peripheral blood mononuclear cells, taken after pregnancy. This CDR3 is CASSFITGTGNTIYF. CDR3 bases: TGTGCCAGCAGCTTTATCACAGGAACTGGAAACACCATATATTTT.